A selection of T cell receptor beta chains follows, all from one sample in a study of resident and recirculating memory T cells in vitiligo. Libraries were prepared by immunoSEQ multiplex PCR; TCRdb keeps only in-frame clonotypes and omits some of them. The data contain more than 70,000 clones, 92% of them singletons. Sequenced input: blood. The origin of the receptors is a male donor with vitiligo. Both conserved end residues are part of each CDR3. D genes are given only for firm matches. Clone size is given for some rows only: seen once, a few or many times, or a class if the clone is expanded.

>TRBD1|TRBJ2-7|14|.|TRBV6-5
CASSLTGVSYEQYF
TGTGCCAGCAGTTTGACAGGGGTCTCCTACGAGCAGTACTTC
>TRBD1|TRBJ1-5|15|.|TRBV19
CASSVPGQGSQPQHF
TGTGCCAGTAGCGTTCCGGGACAGGGAAGTCAGCCCCAGCATTTT
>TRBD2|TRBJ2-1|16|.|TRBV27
CASTLLAGSPYDEQFF
TGTGCCAGCACCTTACTAGCGGGCTCCCCTTACGATGAGCAGTTCTTC
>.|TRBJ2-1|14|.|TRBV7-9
CASSFRPRTSEQFF
TGTGCCAGCAGCTTCAGGCCCCGCACTTCGGAGCAGTTCTTC
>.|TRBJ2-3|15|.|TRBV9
CASSVDEEGTDTQYF
TGTGCCAGCAGCGTAGATGAGGAGGGAACAGATACGCAGTATTTT
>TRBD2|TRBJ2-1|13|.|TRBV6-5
CASSSGGSNEQFF
TGTGCCAGCAGCTCGGGGGGTAGCAATGAGCAGTTCTTC
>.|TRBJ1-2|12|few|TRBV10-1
CASSATFDGYTF
TGCGCCAGCAGTGCTACGTTCGATGGCTACACCTTC
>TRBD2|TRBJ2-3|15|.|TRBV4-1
CASSQPTSATDTQYF
TGCGCCAGCAGCCAACCGACTAGCGCGACAGATACGCAGTATTTT
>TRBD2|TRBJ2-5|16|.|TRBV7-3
CASSPQQREGWETQYF
TGTGCCAGCAGCCCGCAGCAGCGGGAGGGCTGGGAGACCCAGTACTTC
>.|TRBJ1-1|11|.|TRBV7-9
CASTHLEWAFF
TGTGCCAGCACCCACCTAGAGTGGGCTTTCTTT
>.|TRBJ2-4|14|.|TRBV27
CASSSLLEVNIQYF
TGTGCCAGCAGTTCCCTTCTAGAGGTAAACATTCAGTACTTC
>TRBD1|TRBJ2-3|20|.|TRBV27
CASSLRERGTGGLGTDTQYF
TGTGCCAGCAGTCTCCGCGAGAGGGGGACAGGGGGCTTGGGCACAGATACGCAGTATTTT
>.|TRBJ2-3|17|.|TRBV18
CASSPPSRAASTDTQYF
TGTGCCAGCTCACCACCTTCGCGTGCTGCTAGCACAGATACGCAGTATTTT
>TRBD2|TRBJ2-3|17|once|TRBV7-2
CASSLSSGTSSTDTQYF
TGTGCCAGCAGCTTAAGTAGCGGGACATCTAGCACAGATACGCAGTATTTT
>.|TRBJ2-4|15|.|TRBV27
CASRQGAPGWNIQYF
TGTGCCAGCAGACAAGGGGCCCCAGGGTGGAACATTCAGTACTTC
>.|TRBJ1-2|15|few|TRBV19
CASSIWDTINYGYTF
TGTGCCAGTAGTATTTGGGACACCATAAACTATGGCTACACCTTC
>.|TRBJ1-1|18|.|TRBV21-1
CASSKKTGQGEVWTEAFF
TGTGCCAGCAGCAAAAAGACGGGACAGGGGGAAGTATGGACTGAAGCTTTCTTT
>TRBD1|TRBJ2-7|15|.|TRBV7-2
CASSFSGTGAYEQYF
TGTGCCAGCAGCTTTTCCGGGACAGGGGCCTACGAGCAGTACTTC
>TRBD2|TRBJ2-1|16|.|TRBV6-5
CASSSEALADYNEQFF
TGTGCCAGCAGTTCGGAGGCACTAGCGGACTACAATGAGCAGTTCTTC
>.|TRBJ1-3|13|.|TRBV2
CASTGTGGNTIYF
TGTGCCAGCACGGGTACGGGTGGAAACACCATATATTTT
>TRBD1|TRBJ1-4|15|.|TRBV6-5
CASRPNRGSNEKLFF
TGTGCCAGCAGGCCTAACAGGGGGAGTAATGAAAAACTGTTTTTT
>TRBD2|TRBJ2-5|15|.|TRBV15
CATRSGAGEIETQYF
TGTGCCACCAGGAGCGGGGCGGGGGAGATCGAGACCCAGTACTTC
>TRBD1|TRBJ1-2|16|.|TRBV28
CASSLANPGQGYGYTF
TGTGCCAGCAGTTTAGCGAATCCGGGACAGGGCTATGGCTACACCTTC
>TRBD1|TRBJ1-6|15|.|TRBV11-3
CASSQGQGYNSPLHF
TGTGCCAGCAGCCAAGGACAGGGCTATAATTCACCCCTCCACTTT
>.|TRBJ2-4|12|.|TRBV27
CASSFASGIQYF
TGTGCCAGCAGTTTCGCGTCGGGCATTCAGTACTTC
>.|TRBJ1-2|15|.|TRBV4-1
CASSPLDSPNYGYTF
TGCGCCAGCAGCCCGTTGGACAGCCCTAACTATGGCTACACCTTC
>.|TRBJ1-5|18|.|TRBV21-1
CASSAGTGFFNSNQPQHF
TGTGCCAGCAGCGCCGGGACAGGCTTCTTTAATAGCAATCAGCCCCAGCATTTT
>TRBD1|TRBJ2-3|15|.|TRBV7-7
CASSPRTGSTDTQYF
TGTGCCAGCAGCCCCCGGACAGGGAGCACAGATACGCAGTATTTT
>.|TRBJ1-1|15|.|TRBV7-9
CASSSPRGGDTEAFF
TGTGCCAGCAGCTCACCGAGGGGGGGGGACACTGAAGCTTTCTTT